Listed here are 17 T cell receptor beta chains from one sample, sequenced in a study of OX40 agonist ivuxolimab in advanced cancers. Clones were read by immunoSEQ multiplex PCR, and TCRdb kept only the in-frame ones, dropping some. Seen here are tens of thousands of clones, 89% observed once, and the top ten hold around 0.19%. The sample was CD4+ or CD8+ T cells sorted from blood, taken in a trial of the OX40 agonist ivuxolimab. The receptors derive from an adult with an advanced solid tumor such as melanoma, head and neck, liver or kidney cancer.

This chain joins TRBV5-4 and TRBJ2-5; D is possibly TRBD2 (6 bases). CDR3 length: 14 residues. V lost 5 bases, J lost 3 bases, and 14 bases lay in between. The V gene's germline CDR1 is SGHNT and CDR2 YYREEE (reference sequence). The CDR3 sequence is CASRSGLSEETQYF. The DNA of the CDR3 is TGTGCCAGCAGGTCTGGACTATCCGAAGAGACCCAGTACTTC.

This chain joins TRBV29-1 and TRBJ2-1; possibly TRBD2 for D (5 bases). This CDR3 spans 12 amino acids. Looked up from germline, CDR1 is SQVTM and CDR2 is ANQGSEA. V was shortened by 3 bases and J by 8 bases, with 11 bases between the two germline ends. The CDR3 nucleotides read TGCAGCGTTGAGGGGAGTCGGGATGAGCAGTTCTTC. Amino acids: CSVEGSRDEQFF.

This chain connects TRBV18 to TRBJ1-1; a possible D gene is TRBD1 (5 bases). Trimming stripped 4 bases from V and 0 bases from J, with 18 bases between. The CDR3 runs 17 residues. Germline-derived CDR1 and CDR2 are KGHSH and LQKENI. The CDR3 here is CASSLLPSMDMNTEAFF. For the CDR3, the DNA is TGTGCCAGCTCACTCCTCCCAAGTATGGACATGAACACTGAAGCTTTCTTT.

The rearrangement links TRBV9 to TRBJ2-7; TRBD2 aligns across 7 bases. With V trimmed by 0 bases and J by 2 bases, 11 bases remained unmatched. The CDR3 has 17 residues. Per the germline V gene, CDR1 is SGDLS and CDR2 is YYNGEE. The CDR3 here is CASSVAGGVLGPYEQYF. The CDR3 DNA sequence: TGTGCCAGCAGCGTAGCTGGGGGGGTACTGGGCCCCTACGAGCAGTACTTC.

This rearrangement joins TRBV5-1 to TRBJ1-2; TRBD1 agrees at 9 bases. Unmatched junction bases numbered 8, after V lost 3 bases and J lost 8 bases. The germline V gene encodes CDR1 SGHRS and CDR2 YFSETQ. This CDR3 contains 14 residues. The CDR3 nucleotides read TGCGCCAGCAGCTGGGGACAGGGTAACCAGGGCTACACCTTC. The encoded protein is CASSWGQGNQGYTF.

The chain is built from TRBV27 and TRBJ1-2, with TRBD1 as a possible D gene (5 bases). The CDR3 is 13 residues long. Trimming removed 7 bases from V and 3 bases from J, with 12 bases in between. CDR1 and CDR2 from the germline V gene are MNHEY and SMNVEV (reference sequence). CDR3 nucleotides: TGTGCCAGCACCCGGCGGGGGGACTATGGCTACACCTTC. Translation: CASTRRGDYGYTF.

The CDR3 DNA sequence: TGTGCCAGCAGTTCGGGGGCCACAGATACGCAGTATTTT. The encoded protein is CASSSGATDTQYF. The V call is TRBV27, the J call TRBJ2-3; either TRBD1 or TRBD2 may fit D (6 bases each). The CDR3 contains 13 residues. Germline V lookup: CDR1 MNHEY, CDR2 SMNVEV (reference sequence). The V end was cut by 4 bases, the J end by 2 bases, with 7 bases between.

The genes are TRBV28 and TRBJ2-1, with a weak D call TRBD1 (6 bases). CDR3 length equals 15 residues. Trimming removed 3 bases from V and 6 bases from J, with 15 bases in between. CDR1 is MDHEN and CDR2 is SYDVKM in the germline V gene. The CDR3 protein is CASSFSWGRTNEQFF. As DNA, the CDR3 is TGTGCCAGCAGTTTTAGCTGGGGGCGGACCAATGAGCAGTTCTTC.

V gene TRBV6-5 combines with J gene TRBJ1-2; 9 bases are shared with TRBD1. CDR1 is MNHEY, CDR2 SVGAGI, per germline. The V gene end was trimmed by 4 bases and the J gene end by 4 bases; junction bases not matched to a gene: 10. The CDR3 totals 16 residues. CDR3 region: CASSSRNPTGGYGYTF. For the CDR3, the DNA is TGTGCCAGCAGTTCCCGGAACCCGACAGGGGGCTATGGCTACACCTTC.

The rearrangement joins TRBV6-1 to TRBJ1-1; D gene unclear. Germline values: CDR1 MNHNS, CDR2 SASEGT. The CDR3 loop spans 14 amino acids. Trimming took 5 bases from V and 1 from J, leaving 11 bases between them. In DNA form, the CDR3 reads TGTGCCAGCAGTCTGCTGGGTCAGAACACTGAAGCTTTCTTT. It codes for CASSLLGQNTEAFF.

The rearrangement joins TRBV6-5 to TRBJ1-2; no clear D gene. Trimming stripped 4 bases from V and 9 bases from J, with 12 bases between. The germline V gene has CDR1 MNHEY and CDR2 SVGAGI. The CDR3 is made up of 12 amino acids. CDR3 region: CASSSGPGSYTF. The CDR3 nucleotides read TGTGCCAGCAGTTCGGGCCCTGGAAGCTACACCTTC.

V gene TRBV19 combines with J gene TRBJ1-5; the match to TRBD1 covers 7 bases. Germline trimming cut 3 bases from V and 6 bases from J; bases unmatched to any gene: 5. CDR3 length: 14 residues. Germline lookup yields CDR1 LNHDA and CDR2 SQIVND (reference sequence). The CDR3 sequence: CASSIGRGTQPQHF. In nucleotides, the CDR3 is TGTGCCAGTAGTATTGGCAGGGGGACTCAGCCCCAGCATTTT.

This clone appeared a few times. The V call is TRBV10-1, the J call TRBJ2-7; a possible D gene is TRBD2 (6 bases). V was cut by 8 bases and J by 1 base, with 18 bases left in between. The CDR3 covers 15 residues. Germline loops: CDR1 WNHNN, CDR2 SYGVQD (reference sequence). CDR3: CASRYGGLRSYEQYV. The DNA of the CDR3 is TGCGCCAGCCGTTATGGGGGGTTACGGTCCTACGAGCAGTACGTC.

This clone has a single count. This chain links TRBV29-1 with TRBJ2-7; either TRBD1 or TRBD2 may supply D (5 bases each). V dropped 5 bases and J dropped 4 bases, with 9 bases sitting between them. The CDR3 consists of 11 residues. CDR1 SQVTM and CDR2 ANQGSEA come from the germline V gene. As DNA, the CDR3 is TGCAGCGTTTATGGGGGATACGAGCAGTACTTC. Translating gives CSVYGGYEQYF.

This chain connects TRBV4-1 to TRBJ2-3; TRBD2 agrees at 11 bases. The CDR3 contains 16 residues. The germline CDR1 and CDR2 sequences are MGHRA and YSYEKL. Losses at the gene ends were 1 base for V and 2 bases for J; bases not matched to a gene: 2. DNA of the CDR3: TGCGCCAGCAGCCAAGGACTAGCGGGGCCCACAGATACGCAGTATTTT. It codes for CASSQGLAGPTDTQYF.

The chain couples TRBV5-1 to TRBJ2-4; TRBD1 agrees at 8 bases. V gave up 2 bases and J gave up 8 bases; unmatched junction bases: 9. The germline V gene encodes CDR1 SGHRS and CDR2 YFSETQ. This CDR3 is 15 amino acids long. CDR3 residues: CASSFGQGAGDIQYF. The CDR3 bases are TGCGCCAGCAGCTTCGGGCAGGGGGCGGGCGACATTCAGTACTTC. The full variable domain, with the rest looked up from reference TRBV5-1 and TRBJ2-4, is KAGVTQTPRYLIKTRGQQVTLSCSPISGHRSVSWYQQTPGQGLQFLFEYFSETQRNKGNFPGRFSGRQFSNSRSEMNVSTLELGDSALYLCASSFGQGAGDIQYFGAGTRLSVL.

In DNA form, the CDR3 reads TGTGCCAGCAGCGCTCAGGGGACTAGCGAATTCTACGAGCAGTACTTC. It translates to CASSAQGTSEFYEQYF. This chain uses TRBV9 with TRBJ2-7; 10 nucleotides line up with TRBD2. This CDR3 region has 16 residues. V dropped 3 bases and J dropped 3; count of bases not matched to a gene: 9. CDR1 and CDR2 (germline): SGDLS, YYNGEE.